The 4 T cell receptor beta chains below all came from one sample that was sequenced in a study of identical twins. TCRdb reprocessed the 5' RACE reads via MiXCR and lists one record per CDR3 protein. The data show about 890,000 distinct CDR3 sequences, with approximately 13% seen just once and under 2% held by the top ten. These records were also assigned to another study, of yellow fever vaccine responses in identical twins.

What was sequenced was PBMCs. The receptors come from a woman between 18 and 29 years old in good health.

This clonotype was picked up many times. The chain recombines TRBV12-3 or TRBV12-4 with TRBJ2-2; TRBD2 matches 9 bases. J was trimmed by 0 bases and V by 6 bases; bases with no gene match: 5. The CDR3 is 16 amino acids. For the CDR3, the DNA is TGTGCCAGCAGCCTCTTAGCGGGAGCGAACACCGGGGAGCTGTTTTTT. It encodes CASSLLAGANTGELFF.

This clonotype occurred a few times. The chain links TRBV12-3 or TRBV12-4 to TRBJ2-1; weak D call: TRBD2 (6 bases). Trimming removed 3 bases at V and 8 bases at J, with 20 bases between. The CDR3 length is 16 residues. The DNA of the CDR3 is TGTGCCAGCAGTTTGAGTGGCAGGGCCAGGGAGGATGAGCAGTTCTTC. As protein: CASSLSGRAREDEQFF.

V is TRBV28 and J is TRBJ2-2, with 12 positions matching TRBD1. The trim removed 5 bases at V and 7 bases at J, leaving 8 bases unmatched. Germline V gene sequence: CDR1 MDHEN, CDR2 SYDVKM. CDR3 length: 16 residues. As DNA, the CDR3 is TGTGCCAGCAGTCCCCGAGGGACAGGGGGCCACGGGGAGCTGTTTTTT. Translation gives CASSPRGTGGHGELFF.

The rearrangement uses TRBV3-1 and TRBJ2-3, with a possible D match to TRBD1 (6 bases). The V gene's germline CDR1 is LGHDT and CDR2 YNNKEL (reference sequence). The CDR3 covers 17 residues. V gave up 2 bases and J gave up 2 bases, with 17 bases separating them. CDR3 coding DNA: TGTGCCAGCAGCCAAAAGGACAGAGTCATTCTCACAGATACGCAGTATTTT. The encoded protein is CASSQKDRVILTDTQYF.